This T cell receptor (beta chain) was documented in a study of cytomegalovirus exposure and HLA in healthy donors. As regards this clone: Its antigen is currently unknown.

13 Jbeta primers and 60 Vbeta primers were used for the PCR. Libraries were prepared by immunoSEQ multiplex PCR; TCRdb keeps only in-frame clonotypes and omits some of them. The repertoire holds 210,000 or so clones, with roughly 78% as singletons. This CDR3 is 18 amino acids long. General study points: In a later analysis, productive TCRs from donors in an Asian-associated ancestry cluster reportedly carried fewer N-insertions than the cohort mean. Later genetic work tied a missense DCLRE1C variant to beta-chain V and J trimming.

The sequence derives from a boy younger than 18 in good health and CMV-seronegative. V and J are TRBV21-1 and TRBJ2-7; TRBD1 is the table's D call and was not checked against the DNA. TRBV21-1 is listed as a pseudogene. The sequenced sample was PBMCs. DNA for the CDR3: TGTGCCAGCAGCGAAGGGGTGCCGGGACAGGGGCACTCCTACGAGCAGTACTTC. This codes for CASSEGVPGQGHSYEQYF.